The 10 T cell receptor beta chains below were found in one sample sequenced in a study of tumor-infiltrating lymphocytes in primary liver carcinoma. Researchers generated TCR beta cDNA from about 0.5 ug of total RNA, relying on a constant-region primer. Libraries of TCR beta came from three nested multiplex PCR rounds with slightly modified ARM-PCR. The opening two PCR rounds, approximately 10 cycles each, paired TRBV1-TRBV30 forward primers with a C-beta reverse primer. TCRdb re-derived calls from the multiplex PCR reads in MiXCR, one entry per CDR3 protein. The table shows 65,000 to 80,000 distinct CDR3 sequences, with about 72% occurring only once. DNA and RNA were both co-extracted from around 20-30 mg of bulk tissue that had not been sorted. Sample: liver tumor tissue from sampling region 4. Subset here: tumor region T4, right-lateral pole. Receptors were obtained from a man aged 35-49 years with primary liver carcinoma and hepatitis B virus infection.

About this clonotype: Because it lacks the conserved phenylalanine or tryptophan at the end, this CDR3 is likely a read error. The chain combines TRBV6-5 with TRBJ2-3; 8 nucleotides line up with TRBD2. Losses at the gene ends were 6 bases for V and 0 bases for J; bases not matched to a gene: 8. Germline V gene data show CDR1 as MNHEY and CDR2 as SVGAGI. The CDR3 length is 16 residues. The CDR3 here is CASRCLAGTSTDTQYS. CDR3 nucleotide sequence: TGTGCCAGCAGGTGCCTAGCGGGCACTAGCACAGATACGCAGTATTCT.

This clonotype was counted a few times. This sequence may be a read error, since a much larger clone differs from it by one base. The chain is built from TRBV6-1 and TRBJ2-1; either TRBD1 or TRBD2 may fit D (6 bases each). Germline loops: CDR1 MNHNS, CDR2 SASEGT. The CDR3 totals 14 residues. The chain's CDR3 is CASSLGGSYNEQLF. For the CDR3, the DNA is TGTGCCAGCAGCCTGGGGGGCTCCTACAATGAGCAGCTCTTC.

Turning to this clonotype: One end of the junction varies from germline; a read error may be responsible. The rearrangement uses TRBV18 and TRBJ1-2; D remains unclear. Germline CDR1 and CDR2: KGHSH and LQKENI. The CDR3 has 13 residues. The CDR3 DNA reads TGTGCCAGCCCACCACCGGGAGGGAGTGGCTACACCTTC. Amino acid sequence: CASPPPGGSGYTF.

A single count supports this clonotype. The junction and the germline gene differ at one end; a read error may be behind it. The V gene is TRBV10-2, the J gene TRBJ2-5; 8 bases align to TRBD1. This CDR3 contains 15 residues. Germline assignment: CDR1 WSHSY and CDR2 SAAADI. The CDR3 protein is CASTESDRGGETQYF. The CDR3 region has the DNA TGCGCCAGCACTGAGTCAGACAGGGGAGGAGAGACCCAATACTTC.

This chain connects TRBV6-1 to TRBJ1-5; D gene ambiguous. V was trimmed by 7 bases and J by 10 bases, leaving 11 bases between them. The CDR3 covers 11 residues. The germline V gene has CDR1 MNHNS and CDR2 SASEGT. In DNA, the CDR3 is TGTGCCAGCAACTCCGATCTTCCCCAGCATTTT. This encodes CASNSDLPQHF.

The CDR3 region has the DNA TGTGCCAGCGGCTCTGCGACTAGCGGACACAATGAGCAGTTCTTC. Translation gives CASGSATSGHNEQFF. The V and J genes are TRBV6-6 and TRBJ2-1, with 9 bases aligning to TRBD2. The CDR3 spans 15 residues. Germline CDR1 reads MNHNY; CDR2 reads SVGAGI (reference sequence). The trim removed 8 bases at V and 5 bases at J, leaving 10 bases unmatched.

This clonotype has just one count. This CDR3 fails to terminate in the conserved phenylalanine or tryptophan, so it likely reflects a read error. The V gene is TRBV29-1, the J gene TRBJ2-3, with no clear D. CDR1 is SQVTM, CDR2 ANQGSEA, per germline. The CDR3 has 13 residues. The CDR3: CSVPVGGADTQYS. In DNA form, the CDR3 reads TGCAGTGTTCCGGTGGGTGGGGCAGATACGCAGTATTCT.

About this clonotype: Its ends do not fully match the called genes, so a read error is possible. V and J are TRBV6-1 and TRBJ1-1; D might be TRBD1 (5 bases). The CDR3 has 14 amino acids. Germline V gene sequence: CDR1 MNHNS, CDR2 SASEGT. The DNA for the CDR3 is TGTGCCGGCAGTGAATTGAGTAGGGGAGATGAAGCTTTCTTT. Amino acid sequence: CAGSELSRGDEAFF.

For this clonotype: This may come from a read error, since a much larger clone is one base off. The V gene is TRBV28, the J gene TRBJ2-1, with TRBD1 matching over 8 bases. Germline loops: CDR1 MDHEN, CDR2 SYDVKM. With V trimmed by 11 bases and J by 4 bases, 10 bases remained unmatched. The length of the CDR3 is 14 residues. CDR3: CAGKDRGDYNEQFF. DNA for the CDR3: TGTGCCGGCAAAGACAGGGGCGATTACAATGAGCAGTTCTTC.

As concerns this clonotype: Lacking the conserved final phenylalanine or tryptophan, this CDR3 likely reflects a read error. V usage is TRBV7-9 and J usage is TRBJ2-7, with D uncertain. V was clipped by 9 bases and J by 0 bases, with 12 bases between them. The germline gives CDR1 SEHNR, CDR2 FQNEAQ (reference sequence). CDR3 length equals 13 residues. The CDR3 is CASSPSSSYEQYL. The CDR3 DNA reads TGTGCCAGTAGCCCTTCATCCTCCTACGAGCAGTACTTA.